These 5 T cell receptor beta chains share one sample of origin, sequenced in a study of HIV-infected patients and healthy controls. TCRdb independently ran MiXCR on the 5' RACE reads; one entry per CDR3 protein. The sample gives tens of thousands of distinct CDR3 sequences, about 19% of which show up once; 1.4% is in the top ten. Sequencing was done on a sample of CD4+ T cells from blood. Every receptor here comes from a human donor in good health.

This clonotype was found a few times. The rearrangement uses TRBV7-8 and TRBJ2-5; 11 positions agree with TRBD2. The CDR3 sequence is 19 residues long. Germline V gene sequence: CDR1 SGHVS, CDR2 FQNEAQ. J was trimmed by 2 bases and V by 0 bases; bases with no gene match: 11. CDR3 sequence: CASSLARSSGGTIQETQYF. The CDR3 DNA reads TGTGCCAGCAGCTTAGCGAGGTCTAGCGGGGGGACTATTCAAGAGACCCAGTACTTC.

Ten or more counts support this clonotype. V and J are TRBV27 and TRBJ2-2, with 8 bases fitting TRBD1. Germline values: CDR1 MNHEY, CDR2 SMNVEV (reference sequence). V lost 7 bases and J lost 1; bases outside the gene matches: 8. The CDR3 sequence is 16 residues long. The CDR3, as DNA: TGTGCCAGCAACCAAAGGACAGGGATGAACACCGGGGAGCTGTTTTTT. It is translated as CASNQRTGMNTGELFF.

This clonotype occurred a few times. This chain links TRBV12-3 or TRBV12-4 with TRBJ1-3, with D unclear. This CDR3 region has 16 residues. V lost 3 bases to trimming and J lost 0 bases, with 12 bases between them. The CDR3 loop reads CASSFWTAPSGNTIYF. The DNA of the CDR3 is TGTGCCAGCAGTTTCTGGACGGCTCCCTCTGGAAACACCATATATTTT.

The sample holds a few counts of this clonotype. The chain uses TRBV6-5 and TRBJ1-3; the match to TRBD1 covers 8 bases. V was pared by 2 bases and J by 0 bases, with 6 bases of the junction left unmatched. Per the germline V gene, CDR1 is MNHEY and CDR2 is SVGAGI. The CDR3 has 17 residues. The DNA of the CDR3 is TGTGCCAGCAGTTACCGACAGGGGACCCGCTCTGGAAACACCATATATTTT. Translating gives CASSYRQGTRSGNTIYF.

This clonotype has at least ten counts. The chain uses TRBV29-1 and TRBJ1-2; 7 bases are a match to TRBD1. Per the germline V gene, CDR1 is SQVTM and CDR2 is ANQGSEA. The CDR3 is made up of 15 amino acids. J lost 3 bases, V lost 3 bases, and 10 bases had no gene match. The DNA for the CDR3 is TGCAGCGTTGATGACAGGGAGGGTTTTTACTATGGCTACACCTTC. It encodes CSVDDREGFYYGYTF.